The text below deals with one T cell receptor (beta chain). The antigen is undetermined. CD8 cells classed as naive were CD45RO-negative and positively selected for CCR7, excluding terminally differentiated effector memory CD45RA+ cells. This sample stems from a study of shared clonotypes between healthy human individuals. Overall study findings and caveats: Blood was the only sampled material, and tissue repertoires likely differ. Sequencing depth was expected to affect clonotype sharing among donors.

Genomic DNA per cell subset filled all wells of several immunoSEQ plates. TCRdb's copy holds only in-frame clones and misses some; the assay was immunoSEQ multiplex PCR. The table shows about 2.1 million clones, with 85% to 95% occurring only once. The germline V gene encodes CDR1 SNHLY and CDR2 FYNNEI. V was cut by 4 bases and J by 4 bases, with 10 bases left in between. The CDR3 loop spans 13 amino acids. Material: naive CD8+ T cells from PBMCs. The origin of this receptor is a man younger than 35 in good health. Some clones in this sample may be carry-over from other donors' samples. The chain links TRBV2 to TRBJ1-2; weak D call: TRBD1 (6 bases). The CDR3 region is CASSGVDSYGYTF. As DNA, the CDR3 is TGTGCCAGCAGTGGCGTGGACAGCTATGGCTACACCTTC.